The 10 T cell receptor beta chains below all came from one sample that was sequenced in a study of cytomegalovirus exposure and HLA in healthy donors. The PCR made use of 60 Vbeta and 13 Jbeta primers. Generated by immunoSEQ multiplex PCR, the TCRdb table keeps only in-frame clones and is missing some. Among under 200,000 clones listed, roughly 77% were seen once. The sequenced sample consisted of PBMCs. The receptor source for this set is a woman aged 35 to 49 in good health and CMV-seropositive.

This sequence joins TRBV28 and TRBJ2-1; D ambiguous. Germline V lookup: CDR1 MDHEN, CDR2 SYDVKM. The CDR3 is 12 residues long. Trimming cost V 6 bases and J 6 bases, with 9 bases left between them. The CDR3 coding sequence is TGTGCCAGCAGCCTACTCCCCAATGAGCAGTTCTTC. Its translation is CASSLLPNEQFF.

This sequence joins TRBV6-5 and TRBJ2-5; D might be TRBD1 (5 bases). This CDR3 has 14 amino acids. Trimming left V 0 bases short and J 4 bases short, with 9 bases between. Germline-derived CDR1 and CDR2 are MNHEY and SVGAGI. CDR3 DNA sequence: TGTGCCAGCAGTTACTCCGACAGTCTAGAGACCCAGTACTTC. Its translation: CASSYSDSLETQYF.

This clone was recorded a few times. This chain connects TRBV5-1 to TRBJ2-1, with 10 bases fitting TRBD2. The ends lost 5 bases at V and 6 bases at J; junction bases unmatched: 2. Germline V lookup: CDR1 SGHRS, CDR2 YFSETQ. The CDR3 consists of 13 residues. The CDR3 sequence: CASSSGGPNEQFF. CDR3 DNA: TGCGCCAGCAGTAGCGGGGGGCCCAATGAGCAGTTCTTC.

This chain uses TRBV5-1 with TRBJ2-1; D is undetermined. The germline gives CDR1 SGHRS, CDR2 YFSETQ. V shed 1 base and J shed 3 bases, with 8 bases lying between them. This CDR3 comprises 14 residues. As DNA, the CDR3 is TGCGCCAGCAGCTTGCGAGGCCTCTACAATGAGCAGTTCTTC. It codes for CASSLRGLYNEQFF.

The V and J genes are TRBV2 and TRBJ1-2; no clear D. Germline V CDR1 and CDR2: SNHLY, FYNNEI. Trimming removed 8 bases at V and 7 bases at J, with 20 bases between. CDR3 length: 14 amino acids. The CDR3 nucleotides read TGTGCCAGCCAGGTGGGTTCCTATTCGGTTGGCTACACCTTC. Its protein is CASQVGSYSVGYTF.

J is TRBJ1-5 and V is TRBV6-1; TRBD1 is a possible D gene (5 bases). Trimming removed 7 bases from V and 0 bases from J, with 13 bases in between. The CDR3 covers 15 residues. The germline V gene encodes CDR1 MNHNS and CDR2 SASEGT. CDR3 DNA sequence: TGTGCCAGCACTCTAGGACATTCTAGCAATCAGCCCCAGCATTTT. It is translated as CASTLGHSSNQPQHF.

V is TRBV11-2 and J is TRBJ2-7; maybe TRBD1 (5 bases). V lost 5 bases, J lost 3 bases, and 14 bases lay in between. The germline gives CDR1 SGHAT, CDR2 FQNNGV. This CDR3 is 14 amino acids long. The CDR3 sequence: CASSPSDSYYEQYF. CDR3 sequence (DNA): TGTGCCAGCAGCCCGAGTGACAGCTACTACGAGCAGTACTTC.

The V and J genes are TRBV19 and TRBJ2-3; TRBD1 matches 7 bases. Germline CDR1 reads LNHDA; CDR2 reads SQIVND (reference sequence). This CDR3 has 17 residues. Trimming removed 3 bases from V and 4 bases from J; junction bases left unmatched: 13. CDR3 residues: CASSMERATGIADTQYF. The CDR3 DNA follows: TGTGCCAGTAGTATGGAAAGGGCGACAGGGATCGCAGATACGCAGTATTTT. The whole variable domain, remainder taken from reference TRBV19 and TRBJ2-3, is DGGITQSPKYLFRKEGQNVTLSCEQNLNHDAMYWYRQDPGQGLRLIYYSQIVNDFQKGDIAEGYSVSREKKESFPLTVTSAQKNPTAFYLCASSMERATGIADTQYFGPGTRLTVL.

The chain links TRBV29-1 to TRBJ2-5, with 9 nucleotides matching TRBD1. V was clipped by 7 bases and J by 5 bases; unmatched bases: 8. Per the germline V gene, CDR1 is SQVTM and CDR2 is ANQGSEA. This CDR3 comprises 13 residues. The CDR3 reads CSAGTGRLETQYF. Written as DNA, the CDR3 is TGCAGCGCCGGGACAGGGAGGTTGGAGACCCAGTACTTC.

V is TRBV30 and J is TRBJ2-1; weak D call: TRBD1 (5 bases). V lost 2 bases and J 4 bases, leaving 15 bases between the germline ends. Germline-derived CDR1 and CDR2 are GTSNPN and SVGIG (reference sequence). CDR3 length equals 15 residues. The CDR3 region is CAWSIPPQGYNEQFF. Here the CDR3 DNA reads TGTGCCTGGAGTATCCCACCCCAGGGTTACAATGAGCAGTTCTTC.